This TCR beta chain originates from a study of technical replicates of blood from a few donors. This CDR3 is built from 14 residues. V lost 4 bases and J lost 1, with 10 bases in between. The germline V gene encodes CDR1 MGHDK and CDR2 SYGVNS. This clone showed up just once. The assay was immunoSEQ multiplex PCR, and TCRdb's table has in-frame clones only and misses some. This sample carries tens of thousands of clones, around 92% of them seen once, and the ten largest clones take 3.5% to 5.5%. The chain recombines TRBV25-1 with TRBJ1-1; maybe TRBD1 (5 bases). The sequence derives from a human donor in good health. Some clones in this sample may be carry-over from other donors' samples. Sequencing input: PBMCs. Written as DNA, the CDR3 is TGTGCCAGCAGTGGTCAGGGATGGAACACTGAAGCTTTCTTT. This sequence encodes CASSGQGWNTEAFF.